This note documents a single T cell receptor beta chain sequence. The table came from immunoSEQ multiplex PCR; TCRdb's copy has only in-frame clones and leaves some out. The sample lists approximately 69,000 clones; about 89% were seen once. Stable vitiligo meant no lesion change over the previous 6 months. These data come from a study of resident and recirculating memory T cells in vitiligo. Study at large: Samples were epidermis from two lesional and two nonlesional sites, plus PBMCs.

This clonotype was obtained from a male donor with vitiligo. The sample was blood.

The chain's CDR3 is CSVDRLNTEAFF. The DNA of the CDR3 is TGCAGCGTGGACAGGTTGAACACTGAAGCTTTCTTT. This sequence joins TRBV29-1 and TRBJ1-1, with 7 bases that match TRBD1. The CDR3 spans 12 residues. V shed 6 bases and J 0 bases; nucleotides not matched to a gene: 1. Germline V gene data show CDR1 as SQVTM and CDR2 as ANQGSEA.